These 28 T cell receptor beta chains originate from one sample sequenced in a study of preoperative IRX-2 immunotherapy in early breast cancer. Using immunoSEQ multiplex PCR, the repertoire was profiled, and TCRdb retains in-frame clones only, with some absent. The sample records around 62,000 clones, approximately 94% being singletons. Treatment in this sample: preoperative locoregional IRX-2 cytokine immunotherapy. Collection took place from a patient treated with IRX-2 immunotherapy. Receptors were obtained from a human donor with breast cancer.

The chain has TRBV10-3 and TRBJ1-4, with D maybe TRBD1 (5 bases). This CDR3 region has 15 residues. V shed 2 bases and J shed 6 bases, with 13 bases lying between them. Germline V lookup: CDR1 ENHRY, CDR2 SYGVKD. The CDR3 region has the DNA TGTGCCATCAGTGAGGGGGCCCCGAGGGATGAAAAACTGTTTTTT. Translating gives CAISEGAPRDEKLFF.

V is TRBV18 and J is TRBJ2-7; D not certain. CDR1 is KGHSH and CDR2 is LQKENI in the germline V gene. The CDR3 totals 13 residues. Trimming pared 2 bases from V and 6 bases from J, leaving 11 bases between. CDR3 in DNA: TGTGCCAGCTCACCAGACTTTTCGGGCGAGCAGTACTTC. This sequence encodes CASSPDFSGEQYF.

This sequence joins TRBV21-1 and TRBJ1-2; TRBD1, the D gene given by the table, was not confirmed from the DNA. TRBV21-1 is annotated as a pseudogene. This CDR3 is 14 amino acids long. CDR3 coding DNA: TGTGCCAGCAGCAACCCTCAGGGGAACTATGGCTACACCTTC. The encoded protein is CASSNPQGNYGYTF.

The CDR3 DNA reads TGTGCCAGCAGCTTCCAGGACAGGGCTTACGAGCAGTACTTC. Translated, it gives CASSFQDRAYEQYF. The gene calls are TRBV13 and TRBJ2-7; 8 bases align to TRBD1. This CDR3 has 14 amino acids. The V segment lost 3 bases and the J segment 4 bases; nucleotides outside the gene matches: 5. Germline V gene data show CDR1 as PRHDT and CDR2 as FYEKMQ (reference sequence).

The chain combines TRBV5-6 with TRBJ2-1; TRBD1 matches 9 bases. This CDR3 region has 14 residues. The V and J ends lost 4 bases and 6 bases, in that order; junction bases with no gene match: 5. The germline gives CDR1 SGHDT, CDR2 YYEEEE. For the CDR3, the DNA is TGTGCCAGCAGCCGGACAGGGGTCTCCAATGAGCAGTTCTTC. This codes for CASSRTGVSNEQFF.

This chain joins TRBV30 and TRBJ1-1; maybe TRBD1 (6 bases). The CDR3 sequence is 14 residues long. V gave up 0 bases and J gave up 4 bases, with 12 bases separating them. Germline assignment: CDR1 GTSNPN and CDR2 SVGIG (reference sequence). This chain's CDR3 is CAWSVRGGSTEAFF. The CDR3 region has the DNA TGTGCCTGGAGTGTAAGGGGGGGGAGCACTGAAGCTTTCTTT. Looking up the rest from reference TRBV30 and TRBJ1-1 gives the full variable domain: SQTIHQWPATLVQPVGSPLSLECTVEGTSNPNLYWYRQAAGRGLQLLFYSVGIGQISSEVPQNLSASRPQDRQFILSSKKLLLSDSGFYLCAWSVRGGSTEAFFGQGTRLTVV.

This chain links TRBV7-2 with TRBJ2-5, with 14 bases lining up with TRBD2. This CDR3 contains 15 residues. Germline-derived CDR1 and CDR2 are SGHTA and FQGNSA. With 5 bases clipped from V and 11 bases from J, the junction kept 10 bases outside the gene matches. CDR3 protein: CASSRTSGGPLEQYF. The CDR3 nucleotides are TGTGCCAGCAGCCGGACTAGCGGGGGGCCATTGGAGCAGTACTTC.

The chain uses TRBV19 and TRBJ2-1; the D gene is possibly TRBD2 (6 bases). V was cut by 2 bases and J by 9 bases, with 17 bases left in between. The CDR3 covers 15 residues. Germline CDR1 is LNHDA and CDR2 is SQIVND (reference sequence). The CDR3 here is CASSISPRLVGEQFF. Written as DNA, the CDR3 is TGTGCCAGTAGTATATCCCCCAGACTAGTGGGTGAGCAGTTCTTC.

This clone showed up just a few times. V and J are TRBV28 and TRBJ2-1; TRBD2 is a possible D gene (6 bases). The CDR3 extends over 17 amino acids. Trimming removed 6 bases at V and 0 bases at J, with 18 bases between. In germline, CDR1 is MDHEN, CDR2 SYDVKM. The chain's CDR3 is CASRPPGLQSSYNEQFF. CDR3 in DNA: TGTGCCAGCAGGCCTCCGGGACTCCAGAGCTCCTACAATGAGCAGTTCTTC.

This chain uses TRBV6-5 with TRBJ2-7; D uncertain. CDR1 is MNHEY and CDR2 is SVGAGI in the germline V gene. The germline V and J ends were trimmed by 0 bases and 2 bases, with 8 bases remaining between them. CDR3 length: 14 amino acids. CDR3: CASSYSNPAYEQYF. CDR3 nucleotides: TGTGCCAGCAGTTACTCCAACCCCGCCTACGAGCAGTACTTC.

The chain is built from TRBV2 and TRBJ1-3; D is uncertain. There are 16 residues in the CDR3. The germline CDR1 and CDR2 sequences are SNHLY and FYNNEI. The V and J ends lost 3 bases and 0 bases respectively, with 12 bases between them. For the CDR3, the DNA is TGTGCCAGCAGTGACCCAGGAGTAATCTCTGGAAACACCATATATTTT. This translates into CASSDPGVISGNTIYF.

CDR3 sequence (DNA): TGCAGTGCTAGGAGGAACGAGCAGTACTTC. It codes for CSARRNEQYF. This chain connects TRBV20-1 to TRBJ2-7; D is unresolved. The germline CDR1 and CDR2 sequences are DFQATT and SNEGSKA (reference sequence). The CDR3 sequence is 10 residues long. V shed 3 bases and J shed 5 bases, with 5 bases lying between them.

This chain links TRBV5-1 with TRBJ2-5; D uncertain. From germline, CDR1 is SGHRS and CDR2 YFSETQ. V was shortened by 3 bases and J by 1 base, with 1 base between the two germline ends. The CDR3 extends over 11 amino acids. CDR3 in amino acids: CASSSQETQYF. CDR3 in DNA: TGCGCCAGCAGCTCCCAAGAGACCCAGTACTTC.

The chain links TRBV2 to TRBJ1-1; D is unresolved. Trimming cost V 0 bases and J 3 bases, with 8 bases left between them. The germline gives CDR1 SNHLY, CDR2 FYNNEI. There are 14 residues in the CDR3. The CDR3, as DNA: TGTGCCAGCAGTGAAGCCTGGAGGGACACTGAAGCTTTCTTT. Its protein product is CASSEAWRDTEAFF.

The chain is built from TRBV7-2 and TRBJ2-7; TRBD2 might be the D (7 bases). Per germline, CDR1 SGHTA and CDR2 FQGNSA. V lost 1 base to trimming and J lost 2 bases, with 15 bases between them. CDR3 size: 16 residues. For the CDR3, the DNA is TGTGCCAGCAGCTTAGTTGGGGGGGCGCATACCTACGAGCAGTACTTC. Its protein product is CASSLVGGAHTYEQYF.

The table lists this clone with a few counts. This chain uses TRBV28 with TRBJ1-6; TRBD1 matches 8 bases. CDR1 and CDR2 (germline): MDHEN, SYDVKM. The CDR3 has 13 amino acids. J lost 13 bases, V lost 6 bases, and 8 bases had no gene match. CDR3 loop: CASSGQGLLPLHF. The DNA for the CDR3 is TGTGCCAGCAGCGGACAGGGCCTTCTGCCCCTCCACTTT.

The DNA of the CDR3 is TGTGCCAGCAGCCGAGGATTAAAAGAGACCCAGTACTTC. Its translation is CASSRGLKETQYF. This sequence joins TRBV11-2 and TRBJ2-5; no reliable D call. The CDR3 extends over 13 amino acids. Germline V gene lookup returns CDR1 SGHAT and CDR2 FQNNGV. V lost 5 bases to trimming and J lost 3 bases, with 10 bases between them.

CDR3 nucleotide sequence: TGTGCCAGCAGCTTCGGAACGTTTGGCTACACCTTC. It codes for CASSFGTFGYTF. V is TRBV5-5 and J is TRBJ1-2; D is ambiguous. Between the trimmed V and J ends, which lost 2 bases and 7 bases, there was a span of 9 bases. CDR1 SGHKS and CDR2 YYEKEE come from the germline V gene (reference sequence). The CDR3 is 12 amino acids.

The chain uses TRBV5-1 and TRBJ2-3; 7 bases are a match to TRBD2. Germline CDR1 is SGHRS and CDR2 is YFSETQ. With V trimmed by 1 base and J by 2 bases, 7 bases remained unmatched. CDR3 length equals 16 residues. CDR3 region: CASSLPLASHTDTQYF. The CDR3 nucleotides are TGCGCCAGCAGCTTGCCACTAGCGAGCCACACAGATACGCAGTATTTT.

The rearrangement uses TRBV15 and TRBJ1-1; 8 bases line up with TRBD1. Germline lookup yields CDR1 LNHNV and CDR2 YYDKDF (reference sequence). Trimming cost V 5 bases and J 0 bases; bases outside gene matches: 11. The length of the CDR3 is 17 residues. The CDR3 nucleotides are TGTGCCACCAGCGGACCGGACAGGGCACCCATGAACACTGAAGCTTTCTTT. Its translation is CATSGPDRAPMNTEAFF.

This chain links TRBV15 with TRBJ2-5; the match to TRBD1 covers 7 bases. Germline assignment: CDR1 LNHNV and CDR2 YYDKDF (reference sequence). J was trimmed by 2 bases and V by 1 base; bases with no gene match: 4. The CDR3 has 15 residues. Here the CDR3 reads CATSRVPTGQETQYF. CDR3 DNA: TGTGCCACCAGCAGAGTTCCGACAGGGCAAGAGACCCAGTACTTC.

The chain combines TRBV5-6 with TRBJ1-5; D is uncertain. CDR3 length: 14 amino acids. Germline V gene sequence: CDR1 SGHDT, CDR2 YYEEEE. V lost 0 bases and J 1 base, leaving 5 bases between the germline ends. For the CDR3, the DNA is TGTGCCAGCAGCTTGGTAGGGAGCAATCAGCCCCAGCATTTT. Translation: CASSLVGSNQPQHF.

CDR3 in amino acids: CASSSRDRVQFNEQFF. The CDR3 nucleotides read TGTGCCAGCAGCTCGCGGGACAGGGTCCAGTTCAATGAGCAGTTCTTC. The rearrangement joins TRBV7-9 to TRBJ2-1; 9 nucleotides align to TRBD1. From germline, CDR1 is SEHNR and CDR2 FQNEAQ (reference sequence). The CDR3 loop spans 16 amino acids. V lost 4 bases to trimming and J lost 6 bases; unmatched junction nucleotides: 10.

The rearrangement joins TRBV10-3 to TRBJ1-2; TRBD1 is a possible D gene (6 bases). The CDR3 is 14 amino acids. Germline assignment: CDR1 ENHRY and CDR2 SYGVKD. V lost 7 bases and J lost 6, with 18 bases in between. DNA of the CDR3: TGTGCCATCAAGGGGGGTTCGGGGTTCGATGGCTACACCTTC. Its protein is CAIKGGSGFDGYTF.

The rearrangement uses TRBV10-3 and TRBJ1-4, with 10 positions matching TRBD1. CDR1 and CDR2 (germline): ENHRY, SYGVKD. V lost 1 base and J lost 6; bases outside the gene matches: 8. This CDR3 has 17 residues. Here the CDR3 DNA reads TGTGCCATCAGTGAGTACCGTCCGGGACAGGGGCATGAAAAACTGTTTTTT. Translating it yields CAISEYRPGQGHEKLFF.

This clone was counted between two and nine times. This CDR3 reads CASSLGEGRYNEQFF. The CDR3 DNA sequence: TGTGCCAGCAGCTTAGGAGAGGGACGCTACAATGAGCAGTTCTTC. V usage is TRBV11-3 and J usage is TRBJ2-1; D tentatively fits TRBD1 or TRBD2 (5 bases each). V lost 1 base and J 3 bases, leaving 10 bases between the germline ends. The CDR3 is 15 amino acids. Germline V gene data show CDR1 as SGHNT and CDR2 as YENEEA.

This clone was detected once. This sequence joins TRBV30 and TRBJ2-7; D gene unclear. In germline, CDR1 is GTSNPN, CDR2 SVGIG (reference sequence). The CDR3 is 15 amino acids. V shed 0 bases and J shed 5 bases, with 17 bases lying between them. CDR3 sequence reads: CAWSVRTLHVHEQYF. For the CDR3, the DNA is TGTGCCTGGAGTGTACGAACCCTCCATGTCCACGAGCAGTACTTC.

The V gene is TRBV4-2, the J gene TRBJ2-3, with 10 bases that match TRBD1. The trim removed 4 bases at V and 11 bases at J, leaving 12 bases unmatched. CDR3 length: 15 amino acids. Germline V gene data show CDR1 as LGHNA and CDR2 as YNFKEQ. CDR3 amino acids: CASSLPGTGVRGQYF. The CDR3 region has the DNA TGTGCCAGCAGCCTTCCCGGGACAGGGGTTCGTGGGCAGTATTTT.